Given below is one T cell receptor (beta chain) in context. The data belong to a study of control samples from healthy donors and cancer patients. Only in-frame clones appear in the TCRdb table, and some are missing; sequencing was by immunoSEQ multiplex PCR. The profile shows approximately 110,000 clones, 83% of them singletons. The TCR was taken from a woman in her forties or fifties in good health. The sequenced sample consisted of blood.

Written as DNA, the CDR3 is TGTGCCAGCAGTCGCCAGGGCGGGAGTTGGGATGAGCAGTTCTTC. Its translation: CASSRQGGSWDEQFF. This chain uses TRBV6-2 or TRBV6-3 with TRBJ2-1; 7 nucleotides align to TRBD2. This CDR3 comprises 15 residues. J was trimmed by 8 bases and V by 5 bases; bases with no gene match: 12. The germline V gene encodes CDR1 MNHEY and CDR2 SVGEGT.